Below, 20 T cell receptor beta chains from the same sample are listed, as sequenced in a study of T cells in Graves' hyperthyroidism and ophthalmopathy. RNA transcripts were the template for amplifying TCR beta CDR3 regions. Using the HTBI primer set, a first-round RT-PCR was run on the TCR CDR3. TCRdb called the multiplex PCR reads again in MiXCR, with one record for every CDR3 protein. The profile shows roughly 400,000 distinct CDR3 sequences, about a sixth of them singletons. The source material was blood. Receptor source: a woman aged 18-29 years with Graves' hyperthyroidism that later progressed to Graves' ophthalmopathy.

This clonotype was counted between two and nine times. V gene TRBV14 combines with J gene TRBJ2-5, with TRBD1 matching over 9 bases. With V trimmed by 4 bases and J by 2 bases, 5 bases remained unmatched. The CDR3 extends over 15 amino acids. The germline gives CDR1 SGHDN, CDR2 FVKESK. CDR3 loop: CASSRGTGWQETQYF. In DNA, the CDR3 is TGTGCCAGCAGCCGCGGGACAGGGTGGCAAGAGACCCAGTACTTC. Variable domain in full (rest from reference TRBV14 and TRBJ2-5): EAGVTQFPSHSVIEKGQTVTLRCDPISGHDNLYWYRRVMGKEIKFLLHFVKESKQDESGMPNNRFLAERTGGTYSTLKVQPAELEDSGVYFCASSRGTGWQETQYFGPGTRLLVL.

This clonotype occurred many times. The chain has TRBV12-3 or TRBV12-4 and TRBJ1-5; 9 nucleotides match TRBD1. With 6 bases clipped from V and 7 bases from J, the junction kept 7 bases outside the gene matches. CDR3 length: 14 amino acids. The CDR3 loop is CASRGGTGYQPQHF. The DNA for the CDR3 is TGTGCCAGCAGGGGCGGGACAGGGTACCAGCCCCAGCATTTT.

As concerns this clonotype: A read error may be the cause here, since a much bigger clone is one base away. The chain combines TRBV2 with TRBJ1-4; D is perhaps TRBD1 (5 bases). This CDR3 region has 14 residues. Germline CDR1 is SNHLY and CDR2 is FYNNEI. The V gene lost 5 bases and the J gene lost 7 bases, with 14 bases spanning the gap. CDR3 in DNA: TGTGCCAGCAGTATCCGGGGCAGAACTGAAAAACTGTTTTTT. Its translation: CASSIRGRTEKLFF.

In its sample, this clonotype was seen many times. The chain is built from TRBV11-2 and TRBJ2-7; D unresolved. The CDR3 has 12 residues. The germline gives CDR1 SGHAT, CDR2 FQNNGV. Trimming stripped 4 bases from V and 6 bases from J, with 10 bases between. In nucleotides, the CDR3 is TGTGCCAGCAGCTCCCCGACGGGCGAGCAGTACTTC. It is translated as CASSSPTGEQYF.

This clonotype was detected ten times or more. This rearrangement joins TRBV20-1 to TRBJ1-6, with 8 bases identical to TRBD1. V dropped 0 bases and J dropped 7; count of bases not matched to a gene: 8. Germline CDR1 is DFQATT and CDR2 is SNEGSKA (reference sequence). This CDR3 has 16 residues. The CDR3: CSARDLGWTGNSPLHF. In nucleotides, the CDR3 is TGCAGTGCTAGAGATCTCGGTTGGACAGGGAATTCACCCCTCCACTTT.

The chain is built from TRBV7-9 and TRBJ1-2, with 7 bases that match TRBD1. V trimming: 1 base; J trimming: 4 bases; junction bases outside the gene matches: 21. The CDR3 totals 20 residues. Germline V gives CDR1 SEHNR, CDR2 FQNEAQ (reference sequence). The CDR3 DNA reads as TGTGCCAGCAGCTTAGGACCTGACAGGGTAGGAGGTTCGTTGGGCTATGGCTACACCTTC. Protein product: CASSLGPDRVGGSLGYGYTF. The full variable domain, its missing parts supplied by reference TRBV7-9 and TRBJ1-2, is DTGVSQNPRHKITKRGQNVTFRCDPISEHNRLYWYRQTLGQGPEFLTYFQNEAQLEKSRLLSDRFSAERPKGSFSTLEIQRTEQGDSAMYLCASSLGPDRVGGSLGYGYTFGSGTRLTVV.

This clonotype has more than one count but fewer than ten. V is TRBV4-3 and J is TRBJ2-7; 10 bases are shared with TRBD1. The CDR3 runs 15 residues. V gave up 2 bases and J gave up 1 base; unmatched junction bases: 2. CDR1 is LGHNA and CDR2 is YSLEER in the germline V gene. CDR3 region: CASSQRDRGSYEQYF. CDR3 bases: TGCGCCAGCAGCCAACGGGACAGGGGTTCCTACGAGCAGTACTTC.

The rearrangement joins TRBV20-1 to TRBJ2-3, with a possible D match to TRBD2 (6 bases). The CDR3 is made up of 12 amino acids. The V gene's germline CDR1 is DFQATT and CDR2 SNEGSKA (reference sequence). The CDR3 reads CRAGGGTDTQYF. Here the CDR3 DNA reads TGCAGAGCAGGAGGGGGCACAGATACGCAGTATTTT.

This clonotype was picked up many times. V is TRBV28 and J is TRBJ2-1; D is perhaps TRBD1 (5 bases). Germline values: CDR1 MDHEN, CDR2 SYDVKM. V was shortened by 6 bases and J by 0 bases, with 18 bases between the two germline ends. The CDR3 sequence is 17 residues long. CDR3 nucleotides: TGTGCCAGCAGCTTAACAGGTCAACTTAACTCCTACAATGAGCAGTTCTTC. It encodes CASSLTGQLNSYNEQFF.

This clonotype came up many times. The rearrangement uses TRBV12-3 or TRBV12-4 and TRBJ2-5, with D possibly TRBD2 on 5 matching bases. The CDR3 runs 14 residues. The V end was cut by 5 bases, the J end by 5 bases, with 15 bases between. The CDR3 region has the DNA TGTGCCAGCAGTCCAAGCGGCCAAAGGGAGACCCAGTACTTC. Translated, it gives CASSPSGQRETQYF.

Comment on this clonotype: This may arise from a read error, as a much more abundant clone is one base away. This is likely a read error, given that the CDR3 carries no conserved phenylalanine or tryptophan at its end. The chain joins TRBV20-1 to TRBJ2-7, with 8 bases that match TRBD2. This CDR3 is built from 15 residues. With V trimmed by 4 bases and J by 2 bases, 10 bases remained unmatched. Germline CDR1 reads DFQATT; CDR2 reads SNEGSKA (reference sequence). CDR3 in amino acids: CSAKPIREGAYEQYL. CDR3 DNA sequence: TGCAGTGCTAAACCTATCCGGGAGGGCGCCTACGAGCAGTACCTC.

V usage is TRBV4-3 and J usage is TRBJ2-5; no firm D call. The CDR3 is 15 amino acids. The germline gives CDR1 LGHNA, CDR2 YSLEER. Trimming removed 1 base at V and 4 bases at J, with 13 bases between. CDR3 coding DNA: TGCGCCAGCAGCCAAGCCGCCGGGCGTTCAGAGACCCAGTACTTC. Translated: CASSQAAGRSETQYF.

CDR3 protein: CSARRDKDATNEKLFF. In nucleotides, the CDR3 is TGCAGTGCTAGACGGGACAAGGACGCAACTAATGAAAAACTGTTTTTT. This chain connects TRBV20-1 to TRBJ1-4, with D maybe TRBD1 (6 bases). Trimming took 2 bases from V and 0 from J, leaving 13 bases between them. The CDR3 has 16 amino acids. CDR1 and CDR2 from the germline V gene are DFQATT and SNEGSKA (reference sequence).

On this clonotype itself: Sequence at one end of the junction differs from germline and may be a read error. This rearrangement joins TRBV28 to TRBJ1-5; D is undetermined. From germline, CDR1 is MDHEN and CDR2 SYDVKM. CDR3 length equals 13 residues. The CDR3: CATSRPSNQPQHF. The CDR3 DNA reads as TGTGCCACCAGTCGACCGAGCAATCAGCCCCAGCATTTT.

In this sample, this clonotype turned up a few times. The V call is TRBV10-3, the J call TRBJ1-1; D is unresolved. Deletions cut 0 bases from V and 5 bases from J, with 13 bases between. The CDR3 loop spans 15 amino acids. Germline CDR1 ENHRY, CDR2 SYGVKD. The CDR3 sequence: CAISESLALGTEAFF. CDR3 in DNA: TGTGCCATCAGTGAGTCGCTAGCCCTGGGGACTGAAGCTTTCTTT.

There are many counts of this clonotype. CDR3 amino acids: CASSQAPRGQETQYF. The CDR3 DNA reads TGTGCCAGCAGCCAAGCCCCTCGGGGACAAGAGACCCAGTACTTC. This sequence joins TRBV3-1 and TRBJ2-5; D is perhaps TRBD2 (5 bases). Per the germline V gene, CDR1 is LGHDT and CDR2 is YNNKEL (reference sequence). V was shortened by 1 base and J by 2 bases, with 11 bases between the two germline ends. The CDR3 loop spans 15 amino acids.

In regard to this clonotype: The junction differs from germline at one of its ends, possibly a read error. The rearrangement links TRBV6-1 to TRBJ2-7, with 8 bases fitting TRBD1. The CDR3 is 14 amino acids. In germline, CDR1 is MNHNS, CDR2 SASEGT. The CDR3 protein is CASRRTGNSPEQHF. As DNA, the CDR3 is TGTGCCAGCAGACGGACAGGGAATTCCCCCGAGCAGCACTTC.

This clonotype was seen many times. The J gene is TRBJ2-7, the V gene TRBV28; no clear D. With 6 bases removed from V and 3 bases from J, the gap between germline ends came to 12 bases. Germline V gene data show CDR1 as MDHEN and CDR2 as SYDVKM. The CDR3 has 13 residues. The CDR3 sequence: CASRGRIVYEQYF. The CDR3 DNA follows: TGTGCCAGCAGGGGTAGAATAGTCTACGAGCAGTACTTC.

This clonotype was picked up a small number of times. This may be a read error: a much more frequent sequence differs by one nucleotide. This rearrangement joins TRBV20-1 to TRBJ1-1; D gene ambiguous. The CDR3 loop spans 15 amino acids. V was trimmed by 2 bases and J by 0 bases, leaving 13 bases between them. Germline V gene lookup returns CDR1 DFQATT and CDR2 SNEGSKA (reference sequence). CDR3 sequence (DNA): TGCAGTGCTAGACCCACGACAAGGATGAACACTGAAGCTTTCTTT. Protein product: CSARPTTRMNTEAFF.

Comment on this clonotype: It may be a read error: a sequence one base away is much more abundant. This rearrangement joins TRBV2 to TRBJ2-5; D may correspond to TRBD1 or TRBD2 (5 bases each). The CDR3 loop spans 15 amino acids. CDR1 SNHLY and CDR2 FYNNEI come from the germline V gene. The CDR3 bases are TGTGCCAGCAGTACCCAGTTACGGGGCCAAAAGACCCAGTACTTC. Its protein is CASSTQLRGQKTQYF.